The present entry profiles one TCR beta chain with its context. Trimming removed 0 bases from V and 2 bases from J, with 11 bases in between. The CDR3 spans 16 residues. Germline V lookup: CDR1 MDHEN, CDR2 SYDVKM. The sample comes from a study of blood T cell repertoires in COVID-19. The wider study: Donors in the United States, Italy and Spain gave samples during acute or convalescent COVID-19. The analysed material was cDNA or gDNA that came from T cells, B-cell-depleted T cells, or PBMCs.

Clones were sequenced by immunoSEQ multiplex PCR, and TCRdb holds only the in-frame ones, with some missing. The table has 25,000 to 35,000 clones, 85% to 95% seen once. The specimen sequenced was peripheral blood. This clonotype originated in a woman in her 70s with COVID-19, enrolled during active disease. This chain uses TRBV28 with TRBJ1-5; D may be TRBD1 (5 bases). The CDR3 region is CASSLWQGIGNQPQHF. CDR3 in DNA: TGTGCCAGCAGTTTATGGCAGGGAATAGGCAATCAGCCCCAGCATTTT.